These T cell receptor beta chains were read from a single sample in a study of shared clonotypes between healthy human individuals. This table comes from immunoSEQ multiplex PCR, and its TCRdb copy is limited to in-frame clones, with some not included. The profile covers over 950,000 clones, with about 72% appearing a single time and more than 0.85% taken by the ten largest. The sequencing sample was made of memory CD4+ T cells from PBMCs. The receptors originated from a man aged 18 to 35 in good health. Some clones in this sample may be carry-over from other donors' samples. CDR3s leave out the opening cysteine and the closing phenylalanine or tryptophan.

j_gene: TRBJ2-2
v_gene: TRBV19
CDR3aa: ASSIRLAGGLNTGELF

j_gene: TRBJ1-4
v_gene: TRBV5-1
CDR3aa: ASSLLSDNEKLF

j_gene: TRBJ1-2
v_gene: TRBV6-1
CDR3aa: ASSATYGYT

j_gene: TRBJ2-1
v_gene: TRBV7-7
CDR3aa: ASSLEYLNEQF

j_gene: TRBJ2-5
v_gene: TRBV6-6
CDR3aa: ASSSPEKKETQY

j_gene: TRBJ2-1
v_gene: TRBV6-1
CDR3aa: ATGTSGESYNEQF

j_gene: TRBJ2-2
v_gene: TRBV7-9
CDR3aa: ASSFFSGRVPGELF

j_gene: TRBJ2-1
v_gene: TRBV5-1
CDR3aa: ASSFSPSYNEQF

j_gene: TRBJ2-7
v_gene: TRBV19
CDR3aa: ASSMMFGYEQY

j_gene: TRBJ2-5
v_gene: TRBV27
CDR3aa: ASSLRLQETQY

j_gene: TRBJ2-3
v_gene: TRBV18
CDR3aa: ASSPDRGAGTQY

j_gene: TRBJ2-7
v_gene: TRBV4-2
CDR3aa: ASSQAGTSGVSYEQY

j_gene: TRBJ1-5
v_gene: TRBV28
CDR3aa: ASSLDSNQPQH

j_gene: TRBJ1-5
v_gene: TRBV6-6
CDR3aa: ASSYSRVWPQH

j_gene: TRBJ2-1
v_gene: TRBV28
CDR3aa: ASRRGGDGSYNEQF

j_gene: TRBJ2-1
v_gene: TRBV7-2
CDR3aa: ASSQPRTAIIRYNEQF

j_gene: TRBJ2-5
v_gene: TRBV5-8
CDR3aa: ASSWWGVDQETQY

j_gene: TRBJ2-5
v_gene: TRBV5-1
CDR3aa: ASSLTRSQETQY

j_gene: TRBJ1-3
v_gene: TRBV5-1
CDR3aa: ASSEGTAGNTIY

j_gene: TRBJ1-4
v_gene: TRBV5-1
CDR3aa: ASSPQGRENEKLF

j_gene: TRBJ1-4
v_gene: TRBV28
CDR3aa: ASSLLGLARGKLF

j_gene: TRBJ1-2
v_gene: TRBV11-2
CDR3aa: ASSDQQGTGYGYT

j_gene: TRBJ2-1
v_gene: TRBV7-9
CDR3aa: ASSLGGSSSYNEQF

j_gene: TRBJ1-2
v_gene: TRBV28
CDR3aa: ASRGVPYGYT

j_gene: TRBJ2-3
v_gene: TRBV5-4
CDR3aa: ASSLSAEGDTQY

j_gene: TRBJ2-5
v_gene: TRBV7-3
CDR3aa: ASSLGSRAGQETQY

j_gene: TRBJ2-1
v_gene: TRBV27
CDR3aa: ASSLSGGLSSNEQF

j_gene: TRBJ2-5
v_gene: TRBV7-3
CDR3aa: ASSVRTSGDQTQY

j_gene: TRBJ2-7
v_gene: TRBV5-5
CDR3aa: ASSFWGRSHEQY

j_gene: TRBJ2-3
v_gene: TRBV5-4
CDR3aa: ASSLARRGSTDTQY

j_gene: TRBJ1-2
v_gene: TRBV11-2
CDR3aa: ASSPYGAGTGVGYT

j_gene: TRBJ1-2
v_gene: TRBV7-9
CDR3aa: ASSFAGEGYT

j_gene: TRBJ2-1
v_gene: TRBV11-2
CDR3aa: ASSLDLTSNEQF

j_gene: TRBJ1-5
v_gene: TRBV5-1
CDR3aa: ASSLADRDSNQPQH